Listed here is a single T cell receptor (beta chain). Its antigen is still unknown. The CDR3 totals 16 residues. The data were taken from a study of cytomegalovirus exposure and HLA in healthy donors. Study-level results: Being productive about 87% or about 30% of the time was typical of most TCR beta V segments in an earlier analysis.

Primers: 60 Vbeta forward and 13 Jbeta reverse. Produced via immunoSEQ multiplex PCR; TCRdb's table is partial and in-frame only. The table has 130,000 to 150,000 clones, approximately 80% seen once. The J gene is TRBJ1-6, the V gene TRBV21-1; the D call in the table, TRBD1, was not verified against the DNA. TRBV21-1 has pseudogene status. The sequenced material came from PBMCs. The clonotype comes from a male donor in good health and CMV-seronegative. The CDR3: CASSVLTGGAGSPLHF. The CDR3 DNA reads TGTGCCAGCAGCGTATTGACAGGGGGCGCCGGTTCACCCCTCCACTTT.